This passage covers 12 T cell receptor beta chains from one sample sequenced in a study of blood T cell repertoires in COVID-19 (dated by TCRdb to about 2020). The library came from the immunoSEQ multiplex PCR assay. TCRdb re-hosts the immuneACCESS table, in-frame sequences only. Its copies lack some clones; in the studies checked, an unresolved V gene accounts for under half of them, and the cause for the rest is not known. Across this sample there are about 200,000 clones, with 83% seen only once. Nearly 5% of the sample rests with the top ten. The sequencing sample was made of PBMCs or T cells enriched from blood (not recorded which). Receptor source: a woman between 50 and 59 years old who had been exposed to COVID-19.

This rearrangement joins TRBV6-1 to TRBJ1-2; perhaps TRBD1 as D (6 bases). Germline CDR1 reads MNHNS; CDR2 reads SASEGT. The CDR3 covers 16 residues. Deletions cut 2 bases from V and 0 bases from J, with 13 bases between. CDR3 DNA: TGTGCCAGCAGTGAACCTGCAGGGGACCCTAACTATGGCTACACCTTC. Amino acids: CASSEPAGDPNYGYTF.

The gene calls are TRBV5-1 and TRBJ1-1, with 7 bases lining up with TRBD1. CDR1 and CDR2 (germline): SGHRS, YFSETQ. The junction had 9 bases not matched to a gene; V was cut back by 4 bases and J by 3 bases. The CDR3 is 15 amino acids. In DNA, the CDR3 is TGCGCCAGCAGCCCACAGACAGGGTGGTACACTGAAGCTTTCTTT. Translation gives CASSPQTGWYTEAFF.

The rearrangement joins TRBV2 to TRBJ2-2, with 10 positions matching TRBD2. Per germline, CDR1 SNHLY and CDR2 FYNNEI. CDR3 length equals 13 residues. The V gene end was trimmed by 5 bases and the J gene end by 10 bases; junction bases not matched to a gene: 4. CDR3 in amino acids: CASSSGGALELFF. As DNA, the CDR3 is TGTGCCAGCAGTAGCGGGGGGGCACTGGAGCTGTTTTTT.

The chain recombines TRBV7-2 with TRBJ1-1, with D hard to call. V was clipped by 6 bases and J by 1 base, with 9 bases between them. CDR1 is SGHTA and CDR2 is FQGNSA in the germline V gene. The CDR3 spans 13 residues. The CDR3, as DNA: TGTGCCAGCAGGTTACCGGGGAACACTGAAGCTTTCTTT. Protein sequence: CASRLPGNTEAFF.

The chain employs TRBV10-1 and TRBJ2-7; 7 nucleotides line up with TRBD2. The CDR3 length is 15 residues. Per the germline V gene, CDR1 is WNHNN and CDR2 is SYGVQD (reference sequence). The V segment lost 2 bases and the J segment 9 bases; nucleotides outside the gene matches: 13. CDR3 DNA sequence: TGCGCCAGCAGTGAGAGGGGCAGCGGGGCCCAGGGGCAGTACTTC. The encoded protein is CASSERGSGAQGQYF.

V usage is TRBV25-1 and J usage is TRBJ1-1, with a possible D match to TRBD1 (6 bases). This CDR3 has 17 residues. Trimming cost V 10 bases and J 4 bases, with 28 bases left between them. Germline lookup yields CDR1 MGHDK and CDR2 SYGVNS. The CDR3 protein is CANPPRTASAPATEAFF. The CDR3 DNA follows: TGTGCCAACCCTCCAAGGACAGCATCCGCCCCGGCCACTGAAGCTTTCTTT.

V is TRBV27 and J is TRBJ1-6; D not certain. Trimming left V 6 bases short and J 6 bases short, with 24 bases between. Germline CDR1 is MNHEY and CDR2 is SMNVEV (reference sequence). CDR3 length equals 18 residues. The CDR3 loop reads CASSRSTVVATLNSPLHF. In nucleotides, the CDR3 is TGTGCCAGCAGCCGGTCCACAGTGGTGGCAACACTTAATTCACCCCTCCACTTT.

This CDR3 reads CASSSSGGARNEQFF. The CDR3 nucleotides are TGTGCCAGTAGTTCTAGCGGGGGGGCCAGGAATGAGCAGTTCTTC. The rearrangement uses TRBV19 and TRBJ2-1; TRBD2 aligns across 12 bases. The CDR3 has 15 amino acids. V trimming: 5 bases; J trimming: 7 bases; junction bases outside the gene matches: 6. The germline CDR1 and CDR2 sequences are LNHDA and SQIVND (reference sequence).

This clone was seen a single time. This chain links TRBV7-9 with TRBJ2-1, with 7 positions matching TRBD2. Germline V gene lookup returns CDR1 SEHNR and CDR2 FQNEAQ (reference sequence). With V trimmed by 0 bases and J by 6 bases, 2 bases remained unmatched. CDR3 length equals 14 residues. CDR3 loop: CASSLAGGTNEQFF. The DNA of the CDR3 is TGTGCCAGCAGCTTAGCGGGAGGGACCAATGAGCAGTTCTTC.

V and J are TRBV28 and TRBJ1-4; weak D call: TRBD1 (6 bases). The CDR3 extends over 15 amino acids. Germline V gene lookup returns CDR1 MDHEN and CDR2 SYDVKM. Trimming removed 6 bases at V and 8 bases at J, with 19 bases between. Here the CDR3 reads CASRGTRGPGEKLFF. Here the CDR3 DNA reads TGTGCCAGCAGGGGGACCAGGGGACCGGGGGAAAAACTGTTTTTT. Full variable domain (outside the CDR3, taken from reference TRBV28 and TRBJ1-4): DVKVTQSSRYLVKRTGEKVFLECVQDMDHENMFWYRQDPGLGLRLIYFSYDVKMKEKGDIPEGYSVSREKKERFSLILESASTNQTSMYLCASRGTRGPGEKLFFGSGTQLSVL.

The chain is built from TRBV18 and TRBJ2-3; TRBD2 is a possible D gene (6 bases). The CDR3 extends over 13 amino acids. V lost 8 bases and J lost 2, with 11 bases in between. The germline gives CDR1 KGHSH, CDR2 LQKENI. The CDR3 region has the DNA TGTGCCAGCAGTGGGGGGAACACAGATACGCAGTATTTT. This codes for CASSGGNTDTQYF.

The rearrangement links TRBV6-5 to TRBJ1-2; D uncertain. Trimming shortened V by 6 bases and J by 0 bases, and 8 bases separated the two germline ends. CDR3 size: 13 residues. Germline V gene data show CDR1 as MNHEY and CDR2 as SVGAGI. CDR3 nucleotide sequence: TGTGCCAGCAGGCTTGGAGCTAACTATGGCTACACCTTC. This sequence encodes CASRLGANYGYTF.